These T cell receptor beta chains were read from a single sample in a study of T cell responses to AZD1222 COVID-19 vaccine. Measured with immunoSEQ multiplex PCR; TCRdb has only the in-frame clones, and not every one. This sample yields approximately 77,000 clones, of which approximately 85% are seen a single time; about 3.5% belongs to the top ten. The specimen comprised peripheral blood, sampled 28 days after the second AZD1222 dose. These receptors all come from an adult who received the AZD1222 COVID-19 vaccine. The CDR3 runs from the conserved cysteine through the conserved F or W. The D gene is left open where the match is weak. A row's size may be missing; if present it is once, few, many or a size class.

size | D | J | V | DNA | CDR3
. | TRBD1 | TRBJ1-2 | TRBV9 | TGTGCCAGCAGGCCGCGTGGGACAGGGGGCAGTGGCTACACCTTC | CASRPRGTGGSGYTF
few | TRBD2 | TRBJ2-1 | TRBV9 | TGTGCCAGCAGCGTAGAGGCTAGCGGGAAGAATGAGCAGTTCTTC | CASSVEASGKNEQFF
. | TRBD1 | TRBJ2-2 | TRBV10-1 | TGCGCCAGCAGTGAGTCGGTTGCAGGGGGCCACACCGGGGAGCTGTTTTTT | CASSESVAGGHTGELFF
. | TRBD1 | TRBJ2-5 | TRBV7-9 | TGTGCCAGCACGCCAAGACAGGGGGCTAGCGAGACCCAGTACTTC | CASTPRQGASETQYF
. | TRBD1 | TRBJ1-2 | TRBV6-4 | TGTGCCAGCAGTGAGAGGTTCAGGGGGCTGGCTAACTATGGCTACACCTTC | CASSERFRGLANYGYTF
. | TRBD1 | TRBJ1-2 | TRBV30 | TGTGCCTGGAGTTTCGGACAGGGGGGCGGCTATGGCTACACCTTC | CAWSFGQGGGYGYTF
. | TRBD1 | TRBJ2-1 | TRBV30 | TGTGCCTGGAGGCGGGACAGGGGGTTGGTTGGCGATGAGCAGTTCTTC | CAWRRDRGLVGDEQFF
. | . | TRBJ1-1 | TRBV28 | TGTGCCAGCACTAGGCCGAACACTGAAGCTTTCTTT | CASTRPNTEAFF
. | TRBD1 | TRBJ2-2 | TRBV19 | TGTGCCAGTCGACAGGGGGCGCGGAACACCGGGGAGCTGTTTTTT | CASRQGARNTGELFF
. | TRBD1 | TRBJ2-2 | TRBV5-1 | TGCGCCAGCAGCGGTTCCGGGACAGGGGGCTCCGGGGAGCTGTTTTTT | CASSGSGTGGSGELFF
. | . | TRBJ2-7 | TRBV5-4 | TGTGCCAGCAGCTCATCTTCGGGACCCAGGCCCCCCTACGAGCAGTACTTC | CASSSSSGPRPPYEQYF
once | . | TRBJ2-7 | TRBV6-5 | TGTGCCAGCAGCCTAACAGGTCCGGGCGAGCAGTACTTC | CASSLTGPGEQYF
once | TRBD1 | TRBJ1-1 | TRBV4-1 | TGCGCCAGCAGCCAAGTCTCGGACAGGTGGGCGAACACTGAAGCTTTCTTT | CASSQVSDRWANTEAFF
. | . | TRBJ1-3 | TRBV10-3 | TGTGCCATTACCCCAGATTCTGGAAACACCATATATTTT | CAITPDSGNTIYF
. | TRBD1 | TRBJ1-4 | TRBV5-1 | TGCGCCAGCAGCTTGGTCACAGGGGGCGCGAATGAAAAACTGTTTTTT | CASSLVTGGANEKLFF
. | TRBD2 | TRBJ2-2 | TRBV5-1 | TGCGCCACCCTTTGCCTAGCGGGGGGGCCGTACACCGGGGAGCTGTTTTTT | CATLCLAGGPYTGELFF
. | . | TRBJ2-3 | TRBV4-2 | TGTGCCAGCAGCCGAAACCCCGGAGCGTCCGGCACAGATACGCAGTATTTT | CASSRNPGASGTDTQYF
. | . | TRBJ2-3 | TRBV29-1 | TGCAGCGTTGAAACAGACACAGATACGCAGTATTTT | CSVETDTDTQYF
. | . | TRBJ2-3 | TRBV5-6 | TGTGCCAGCAGCTTTTTGAAATCCACAGATACGCAGTATTTT | CASSFLKSTDTQYF
. | . | TRBJ2-5 | TRBV28 | TGTGCCTACCGCGATGGCGAGACCCAGTACTTC | CAYRDGETQYF
. | TRBD2 | TRBJ2-1 | TRBV28 | TGTGCCAGCAGAGGCGGGGGATACAATGAGCAGTTCTTC | CASRGGGYNEQFF
. | . | TRBJ1-5 | TRBV6-6 | TGTGCCAGCAGTCCCGACAGTCTTAGCAATCAGCCCCAGCATTTT | CASSPDSLSNQPQHF
. | TRBD2 | TRBJ2-2 | TRBV9 | TGTGCCAGCAGTTCAGTGCTAGCGGGGGGATTCACCGGGGAGCTGTTTTTT | CASSSVLAGGFTGELFF
once | . | TRBJ1-4 | TRBV19 | TGTGCCAGTAGCGGGGTCAGTTTCAATGAAAAACTGTTTTTT | CASSGVSFNEKLFF
. | TRBD1 | TRBJ1-4 | TRBV28 | TGTGCCAGCAGCTTACCCAGGGGGCGGGCAACTAATGAAAAACTGTTTTTT | CASSLPRGRATNEKLFF
. | . | TRBJ2-7 | TRBV20-1 | TGCAGTGCTAGTGACCAGCCGACCTACGAGCAGTACTTC | CSASDQPTYEQYF
once | . | TRBJ2-5 | TRBV4-1 | TGCGCCAGCAGCCAAGCCGGTGGGACCCAGTACTTC | CASSQAGGTQYF
. | . | TRBJ2-5 | TRBV29-1 | TGCAGCGTTGAAGATCCTCCTAGTTTAGAGACCCAGTACTTC | CSVEDPPSLETQYF
. | TRBD2 | TRBJ2-7 | TRBV5-6 | TGTGCCAGCAGCTTGGTCACTAGCGGGGGCCACGAGCAGTACTTC | CASSLVTSGGHEQYF
. | . | TRBJ2-3 | TRBV29-1 | TGCAGCGTTGAAGGACTAGACGGCACAGATACGCAGTATTTT | CSVEGLDGTDTQYF
. | TRBD2 | TRBJ2-3 | TRBV28 | TGTGCCAGCAGTTTACCCGTCGTACTAGCGGGAGTGCCGGATACGCAGTATTTT | CASSLPVVLAGVPDTQYF
. | TRBD1 | TRBJ2-2 | TRBV10-3 | TGTGCCGGCCGGGACAGGGATGACACCGGGGAGCTGTTTTTT | CAGRDRDDTGELFF
. | TRBD1 | TRBJ2-2 | TRBV12-5 | TGTGCTAGTGGTTCGACAGGGCCCGCCCCCGGGGAGCTGTTTTTT | CASGSTGPAPGELFF
. | TRBD2 | TRBJ2-1 | TRBV10-3 | TGTGCCATCAGTGAGTCCCCAGCGGGAAGATACAATGAGCAGTTCTTC | CAISESPAGRYNEQFF
. | TRBD1 | TRBJ2-5 | TRBV2 | TGTGCCAGCAGTGAAGCGCTTCAAGTACAGGGGGAGACCCAGTACTTC | CASSEALQVQGETQYF
. | . | TRBJ1-5 | TRBV3-1/TRBV3-2 | TGTGCCAGCAGCCAAGGGGAGAGTCAGCCCCAGCATTTT | CASSQGESQPQHF
many | . | TRBJ2-1 | TRBV25-1 | TGTGCCAGCAGTGAGGAACGTGGGAGCGACTACAATGAGCAGTTCTTC | CASSEERGSDYNEQFF
. | TRBD1 | TRBJ1-1 | TRBV10-1 | TGCGCCAGCAGGAGGTCGGGACAGGGGAACACTGAAGCTTTCTTT | CASRRSGQGNTEAFF
. | . | TRBJ2-3 | TRBV28 | TGTGCCAGCAGTTTAAGAGATACGCAGTATTTT | CASSLRDTQYF
. | . | TRBJ1-3 | TRBV11-2 | TGTGCCAGCAGTTTCACGACAGGTGCCCACTCTGGAAACACCATATATTTT | CASSFTTGAHSGNTIYF
. | . | TRBJ1-3 | TRBV6-6 | TGTGCCAGTCACCGAGGGGGGAATGGAAACACCATATATTTT | CASHRGGNGNTIYF
. | . | TRBJ2-5 | TRBV5-1 | TGCGCCAGCAGCTTGGTGGGAGGCGAGACCCAGTACTTC | CASSLVGGETQYF
. | . | TRBJ2-4 | TRBV28 | TGTGCCAGCAGACCCGGGACCAGACAAAACATTCAGTACTTC | CASRPGTRQNIQYF
once | . | TRBJ1-6 | TRBV6-5 | TGTGCCAGCAGATTACAGGGTCCCAATTCACCCCTCCACTTT | CASRLQGPNSPLHF
. | . | TRBJ1-2 | TRBV12-5 | TGTGCTAGTGGGGCGACAGCTTATGGCTACACCTTC | CASGATAYGYTF
. | . | TRBJ2-1 | TRBV21-1 | TGTGCCAGCAGCAGGGCAGGGACGCACGTAAATGAGCAGTTCTTC | CASSRAGTHVNEQFF
. | TRBD1 | TRBJ1-6 | TRBV23-1 | TGCGCCAGCAGTTCTTCCGGGACAGGGGGAGGTTCCTATAATTCACCCCTCCACTTT | CASSSSGTGGGSYNSPLHF
. | . | TRBJ2-1 | TRBV3-1/TRBV3-2 | TGTGCCAGCAGCCATCTCGACAATGAGCAGTTCTTC | CASSHLDNEQFF
. | . | TRBJ1-2 | TRBV7-8 | TGTGCCAGCAGCTTAAGTCAGAACTATGGCTACACCTTC | CASSLSQNYGYTF
. | TRBD1 | TRBJ2-5 | TRBV7-6 | TGTGCCAGCAGAGTACACCCGGGACAGGGGGCCATGGACCAAGAGACCCAGTACTTC | CASRVHPGQGAMDQETQYF
. | TRBD1 | TRBJ2-3 | TRBV11-2 | TGTGCCAGCAGCCGGGCGGGACAGGGCACAGATACGCAGTATTTT | CASSRAGQGTDTQYF
. | . | TRBJ1-2 | TRBV5-1 | TGCGCCAGCAGCTTGGACAGGGCTAACTATGGCTACACCTTC | CASSLDRANYGYTF
. | TRBD1 | TRBJ1-2 | TRBV10-3 | TGTGCCATCAGCCTCGAACAGGGGTACTATGGCTACACCTTC | CAISLEQGYYGYTF
. | TRBD1 | TRBJ1-1 | TRBV29-1 | TGCAGCGTTGACTCCGGGACAGGGAACACTGAAGCTTTCTTT | CSVDSGTGNTEAFF
. | TRBD1 | TRBJ1-5 | TRBV3-1/TRBV3-2 | TGTGCCAGCAGCCAAGGGACAGGTGGTCAGCCCCAGCATTTT | CASSQGTGGQPQHF